These 21 T cell receptor beta chains were all obtained from the same sample, sequenced in a study of T cell clusters in autoimmune cytopenias. TRB was amplified from about 260 ng of peripheral blood genomic DNA per sample. One tube held mixed TRB-A and TRB-B primer pools for touch-down PCR. One entry per CDR3 protein, without DNA, is what TCRdb gives after re-calling the multiplex PCR reads. This table holds around 2,600 distinct CDR3 sequences. The specimen sequenced was peripheral blood. These receptors were obtained from a human donor with an autoimmune cytopenia or autoimmune hepatitis (not recorded which).

The CDR3: CASSSWTSGGVSYEQYF. The chain links TRBV28 to TRBJ2-7; the D gene TCRdb calls, TRBD2, cannot be checked with no DNA. This CDR3 contains 17 residues. The germline CDR1 and CDR2 sequences are MDHEN and SYDVKM.

In terms of frequency, this clonotype is medium-sized. The chain links TRBV29-1 to TRBJ1-1. Germline V lookup: CDR1 SQVTM, CDR2 ANQGSEA. The length of the CDR3 is 14 residues. CDR3: CSVEVLAVNTEAFF.

This clonotype registers medium-sized (0.01 to 0.1%) by frequency. The V gene is TRBV20-1, the J gene TRBJ2-7; the D gene TCRdb calls, TRBD1, cannot be checked with no DNA. Germline CDR1 reads DFQATT; CDR2 reads SNEGSKA (reference sequence). The CDR3 spans 13 residues. The CDR3 sequence: CSAHWDGSYEQYF.

This clonotype counts as medium-sized by frequency. The rearrangement uses TRBV19 and TRBJ1-4; no DNA is available, so the TRBD1 call from TCRdb remains unchecked. Germline loops: CDR1 LNHDA, CDR2 SQIVND (reference sequence). This CDR3 contains 14 residues. The CDR3 protein is CASGGDITNEKLFF.

Considering frequency, this clonotype is medium-sized. V is TRBV5-5 and J is TRBJ1-1; the TCRdb call, TRBD1, lacks DNA for checking. This CDR3 spans 16 amino acids. The germline V gene encodes CDR1 SGHKS and CDR2 YYEKEE (reference sequence). This CDR3 reads CASSLEGGHWNTEAFF.

This clonotype counts as medium-sized by frequency. V usage is TRBV20-1 and J usage is TRBJ1-4. The germline V gene has CDR1 DFQATT and CDR2 SNEGSKA (reference sequence). CDR3 length: 14 residues. The CDR3 loop is CSAREGGANEKLFF.

The chain links TRBV6-2 or TRBV6-3 to TRBJ1-1; TCRdb selects TRBD1, and the lack of DNA leaves this call unchecked. Germline CDR1 and CDR2: MNHEY and SVGEGT. The CDR3 spans 16 residues. The CDR3 protein is CASSSWGGWMNTEAFF.

By frequency, this clonotype registers medium-sized. The J gene is TRBJ2-3, the V gene TRBV7-9; TCRdb picks TRBD1, but there is no DNA to check that call. Germline V gene data show CDR1 as SEHNR and CDR2 as FQNEAQ (reference sequence). CDR3 length: 15 amino acids. The CDR3 loop is CASSLMSGWTDTQYF.

This clonotype is classed as medium-sized by frequency. This chain's CDR3 is CASSLGTLQAETQYF. The genes are TRBV5-4 and TRBJ2-5; the D gene TCRdb calls, TRBD2, cannot be checked with no DNA. Looked up from germline, CDR1 is SGHNT and CDR2 is YYREEE (reference sequence). This CDR3 is built from 15 residues.

The CDR3 loop is CASSKATPGGNSYNSPLHF. The rearrangement joins TRBV21-1 to TRBJ1-6; TCRdb designates TRBD1, a call that cannot be tested without DNA. TRBV21-1 is noted as a pseudogene. CDR3 size: 19 residues.

The genes are TRBV6-2 or TRBV6-3 and TRBJ2-7; TCRdb's assignment of TRBD2 cannot be checked, as there is no DNA. Germline V CDR1 and CDR2: MNHEY, SVGEGT. The CDR3 loop spans 19 amino acids. CDR3 amino acids: CVSSYSRPGTSGRVGEQYF.

This clonotype is identified as medium-sized from frequency. The chain employs TRBV27 and TRBJ2-3; absent DNA, TCRdb's TRBD2 call cannot be checked. Germline V gene sequence: CDR1 MNHEY, CDR2 SMNVEV (reference sequence). This CDR3 is 20 amino acids long. The CDR3 sequence is CASSLSYSSSGGASTDTQYF.

According to its frequency, this clonotype is medium-sized. This sequence joins TRBV6-5 and TRBJ1-2. Germline V gene data show CDR1 as MNHEY and CDR2 as SVGAGI. The CDR3 is 14 amino acids. Here the CDR3 reads CASSYVGRGVSYTF.

This clonotype is medium-sized (0.01 to 0.1%) by frequency. The chain's CDR3 is CASSSPGQGNYGYTF. The V and J genes are TRBV27 and TRBJ1-2; TCRdb's D gene call, TRBD1, goes unchecked for lack of DNA. Germline CDR1 is MNHEY and CDR2 is SMNVEV (reference sequence). The CDR3 spans 15 residues.

Frequency places this clonotype as medium-sized (0.01 to 0.1%). This chain uses TRBV6-5 with TRBJ1-5. CDR1 and CDR2 from the germline V gene are MNHEY and SVGAGI. The CDR3 is 13 residues long. The CDR3 loop reads CASSLRDNQPQHF.

The chain joins TRBV12-3 or TRBV12-4 to TRBJ2-3; TCRdb names TRBD2, which stays unverified in the absence of DNA. The CDR3 is made up of 15 amino acids. CDR3: CASSLGTFRTDTQYF.

This chain uses TRBV20-1 with TRBJ2-7; TCRdb reports TRBD2, a call that lacks DNA to check it against. CDR3 length: 19 residues. Germline V gene lookup returns CDR1 DFQATT and CDR2 SNEGSKA (reference sequence). The CDR3 loop is CSAREPGTSGGLSSYEQYF.

By frequency, this clonotype registers medium-sized (0.01 to 0.1%). This chain connects TRBV7-9 to TRBJ1-4; TCRdb names TRBD1, which stays unverified in the absence of DNA. Germline CDR1 and CDR2: SEHNR and FQNEAQ (reference sequence). The CDR3 is made up of 15 amino acids. CDR3 in amino acids: CASSQRQARHEKLFF.

By frequency, this clonotype is medium-sized. This sequence joins TRBV19 and TRBJ2-3; as DNA is missing, the TRBD1 call by TCRdb cannot be tested. In germline, CDR1 is LNHDA, CDR2 SQIVND (reference sequence). The CDR3 is 16 residues long. The CDR3 here is CASSIRQGPGTDTQYF.

The V gene is TRBV20-1, the J gene TRBJ2-5; TCRdb gives TRBD2 as the D gene, but with no DNA this cannot be confirmed. CDR1 and CDR2 from the germline V gene are DFQATT and SNEGSKA (reference sequence). The CDR3 has 13 amino acids. The CDR3 here is CSARDGGGETQYF.

The chain couples TRBV6-2 or TRBV6-3 to TRBJ2-1; TCRdb calls TRBD1, which cannot be checked without DNA. Germline CDR1 MNHEY, CDR2 SVGEGT. This CDR3 contains 16 residues. The CDR3 sequence is CASSSPLGTGYNEQFF.